The sequence of this T cell receptor beta chain was determined in a study of cytomegalovirus exposure and HLA in healthy donors. Study-wide results and limits: Within the 90 to 150 validation repertoires, first-cohort TCR clusters tended to co-occur, according to a later analysis. The classifier was said to identify cytomegalovirus status with high specificity and sensitivity. The study flagged about 150 TCR beta chains as cytomegalovirus-associated.

The ends lost 10 bases at V and 0 bases at J; junction bases unmatched: 5. CDR3 size: 13 residues. Germline V gene data show CDR1 as MDHEN and CDR2 as SYDVKM. This table comes from immunoSEQ multiplex PCR, and its TCRdb copy is limited to in-frame clones, with some not included. Seen here are some 200,000 clones, approximately 90% observed once, and the top ten hold 1% to 1.2%. For this clone: Its antigen is not identified.

The V call is TRBV28, the J call TRBJ1-1; 7 nucleotides agree with TRBD1. The receptor comes from a woman aged 18-29 years in good health and CMV-seronegative. The specimen sequenced was PBMCs. For the CDR3, the DNA is TGTGCCACCAAAGACAGGGTGAACACTGAAGCTTTCTTT. Translation: CATKDRVNTEAFF. Variable domain in full (rest from reference TRBV28 and TRBJ1-1): DVKVTQSSRYLVKRTGEKVFLECVQDMDHENMFWYRQDPGLGLRLIYFSYDVKMKEKGDIPEGYSVSREKKERFSLILESASTNQTSMYLCATKDRVNTEAFFGQGTRLTVV.